The source of this T cell receptor (beta chain) is a study of identical twins' blood T cells. TCR cDNA libraries came from RNA via a modified published protocol. TCRdb reprocessed the 5' RACE reads with MiXCR, giving one entry per CDR3 protein. The data contain around 380,000 distinct CDR3 sequences, roughly 31% of them singletons. This clonotype was found a few times. The antigen remains unidentified. Study-wide points: Each donor's most abundant TCRbeta clonotypes shared more CDR3 sequences with her twin than unrelated donors. Environmental influences on twin similarity could not be excluded.

Sequences were obtained from PBMCs. The origin of this receptor is a woman aged 18-50 years in good health.

CDR3 nucleotide sequence: TGTGCCATCAGTGAGTCAAGCAACACCATATATTTT. Its translation is CAISESSNTIYF. This sequence joins TRBV10-3 and TRBJ1-3; the D is unclear. V was shortened by 0 bases and J by 7 bases, with 4 bases between the two germline ends. Germline assignment: CDR1 ENHRY and CDR2 SYGVKD. The CDR3 covers 12 residues.